This T cell receptor beta chain was observed in a study of neurological immune-mediated disorders. This clonotype has at least ten counts. No antigen is known for it. Overall study results and limits: No CDR3 amino acid sequences were shared by expanded clones across subjects, suggesting private repertoires in all groups.

CDR3 length: 15 amino acids. Germline assignment: CDR1 LGHNA and CDR2 YNFKEQ. The germline V and J ends were trimmed by 3 bases and 4 bases, with 15 bases remaining between them. From the 5' RACE reads, TCRdb called clonotypes with MiXCR, one entry per CDR3 protein. The top ten clones hold about 4% of a sample with some 66,000 distinct CDR3 sequences, 3% to 4% of them seen once. Sequenced sample: PBMCs. The chain couples TRBV4-2 to TRBJ1-2, with unresolved D. This receptor was taken from a man in his forties or fifties with multiple sclerosis. CDR3 nucleotides: TGTGCCAGCAGCCATAGTGGGGAGGGTGGCTATGGCTACACCTTC. This gives the protein CASSHSGEGGYGYTF.